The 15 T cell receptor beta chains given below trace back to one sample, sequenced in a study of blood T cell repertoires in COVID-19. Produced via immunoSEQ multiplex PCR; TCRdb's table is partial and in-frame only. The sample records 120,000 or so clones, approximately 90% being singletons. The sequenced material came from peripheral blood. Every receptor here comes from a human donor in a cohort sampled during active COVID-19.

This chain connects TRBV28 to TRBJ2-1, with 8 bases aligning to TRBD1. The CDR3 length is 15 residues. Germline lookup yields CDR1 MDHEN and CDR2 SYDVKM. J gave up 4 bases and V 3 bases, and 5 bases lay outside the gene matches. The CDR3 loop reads CASSFQGARYNEQFF. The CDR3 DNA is TGTGCCAGCAGTTTCCAGGGGGCGCGGTACAATGAGCAGTTCTTC.

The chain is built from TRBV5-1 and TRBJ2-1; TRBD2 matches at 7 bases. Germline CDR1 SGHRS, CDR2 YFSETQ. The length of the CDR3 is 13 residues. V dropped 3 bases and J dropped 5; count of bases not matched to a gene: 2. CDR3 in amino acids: CASSSGGNNEQFF. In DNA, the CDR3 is TGCGCCAGCAGCTCGGGGGGTAACAATGAGCAGTTCTTC.

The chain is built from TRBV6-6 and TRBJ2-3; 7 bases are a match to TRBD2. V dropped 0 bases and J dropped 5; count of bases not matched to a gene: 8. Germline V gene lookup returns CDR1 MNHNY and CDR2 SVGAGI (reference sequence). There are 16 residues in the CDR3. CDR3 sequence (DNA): TGTGCCAGCAGTTACTCCCCTGGACTAGGTTTAGATACGCAGTATTTT. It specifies CASSYSPGLGLDTQYF.

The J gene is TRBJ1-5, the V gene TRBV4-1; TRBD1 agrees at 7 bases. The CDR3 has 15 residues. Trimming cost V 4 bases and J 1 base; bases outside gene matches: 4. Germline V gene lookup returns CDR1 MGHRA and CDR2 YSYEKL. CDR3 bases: TGCGCCAGCAGCCTGGCGACAGGGAGCAATCAGCCCCAGCATTTT. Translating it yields CASSLATGSNQPQHF.

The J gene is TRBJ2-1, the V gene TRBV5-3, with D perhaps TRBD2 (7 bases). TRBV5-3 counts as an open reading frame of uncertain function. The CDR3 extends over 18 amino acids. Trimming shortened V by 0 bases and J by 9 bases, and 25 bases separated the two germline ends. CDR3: CARSLVGGGCRSLGEQFF. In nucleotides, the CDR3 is TGTGCCAGAAGCTTGGTTGGCGGGGGCTGCCGTTCGTTAGGTGAGCAGTTCTTC.

The CDR3 loop reads CASSMRTVGNQPQHF. In nucleotides, the CDR3 is TGTGCCAGCAGTATGCGGACAGTGGGGAATCAGCCCCAGCATTTT. The genes are TRBV6-5 and TRBJ1-5; maybe TRBD1 (6 bases). V was cut by 5 bases and J by 4 bases, with 15 bases left in between. CDR1 and CDR2 (germline): MNHEY, SVGAGI. The CDR3 spans 15 residues.

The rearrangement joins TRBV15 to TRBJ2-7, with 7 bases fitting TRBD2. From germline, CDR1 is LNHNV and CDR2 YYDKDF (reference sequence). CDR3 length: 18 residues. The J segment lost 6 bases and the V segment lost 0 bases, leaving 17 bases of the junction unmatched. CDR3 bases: TGTGCCACCAGCAGAGAAGGAGTGGGTAGCGGGTTTTTTTCCGAGCAGTACTTC. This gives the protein CATSREGVGSGFFSEQYF. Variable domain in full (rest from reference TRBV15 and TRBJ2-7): DAMVIQNPRYQVTQFGKPVTLSCSQTLNHNVMYWYQQKSSQAPKLLFHYYDKDFNNEADTPDNFQSRRPNTSFCFLDIRSPGLGDTAMYLCATSREGVGSGFFSEQYFGPGTRLTVT.

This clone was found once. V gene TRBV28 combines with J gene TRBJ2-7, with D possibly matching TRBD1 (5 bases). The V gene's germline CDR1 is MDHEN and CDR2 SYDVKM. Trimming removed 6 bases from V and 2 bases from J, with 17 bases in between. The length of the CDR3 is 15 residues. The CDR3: CASSTAQGKAYEQYF. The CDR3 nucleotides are TGTGCCAGCAGCACGGCGCAGGGAAAAGCCTACGAGCAGTACTTC.

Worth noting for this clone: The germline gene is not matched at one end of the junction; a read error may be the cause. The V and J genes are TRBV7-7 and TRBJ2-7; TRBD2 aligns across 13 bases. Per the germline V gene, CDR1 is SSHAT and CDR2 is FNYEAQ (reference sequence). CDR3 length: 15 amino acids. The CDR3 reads CASSRGLAGAYEQYF. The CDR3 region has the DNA TGTGCTAGCAGCCGAGGACTAGCGGGGGCTTACGAGCAGTACTTC.

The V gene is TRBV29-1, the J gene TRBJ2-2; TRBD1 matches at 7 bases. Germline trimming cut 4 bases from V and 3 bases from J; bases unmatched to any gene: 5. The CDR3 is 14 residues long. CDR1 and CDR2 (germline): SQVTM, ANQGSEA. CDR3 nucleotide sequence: TGCAGCGTTGTCCCGGGACAGTACACCGGGGAGCTGTTTTTT. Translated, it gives CSVVPGQYTGELFF.

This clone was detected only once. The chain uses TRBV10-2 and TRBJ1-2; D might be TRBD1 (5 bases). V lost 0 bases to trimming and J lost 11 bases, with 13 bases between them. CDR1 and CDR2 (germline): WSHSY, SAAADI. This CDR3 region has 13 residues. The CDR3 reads CASSESNSRGYTF. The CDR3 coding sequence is TGCGCCAGCAGTGAGTCGAATTCTAGGGGATACACCTTC.

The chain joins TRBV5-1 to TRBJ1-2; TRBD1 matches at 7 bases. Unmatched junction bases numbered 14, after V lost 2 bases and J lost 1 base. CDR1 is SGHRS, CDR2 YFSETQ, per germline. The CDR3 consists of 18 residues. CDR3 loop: CASSFEKGTETYNYGYTF. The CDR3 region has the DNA TGCGCCAGCAGCTTCGAAAAGGGGACAGAAACTTATAACTATGGCTACACCTTC.

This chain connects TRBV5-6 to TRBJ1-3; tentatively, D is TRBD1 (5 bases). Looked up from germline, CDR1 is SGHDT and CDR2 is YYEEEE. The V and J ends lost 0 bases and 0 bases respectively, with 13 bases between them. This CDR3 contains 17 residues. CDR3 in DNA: TGTGCCAGCAGCTTGGGGCAGGGCCATAGCTCTGGAAACACCATATATTTT. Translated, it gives CASSLGQGHSSGNTIYF.

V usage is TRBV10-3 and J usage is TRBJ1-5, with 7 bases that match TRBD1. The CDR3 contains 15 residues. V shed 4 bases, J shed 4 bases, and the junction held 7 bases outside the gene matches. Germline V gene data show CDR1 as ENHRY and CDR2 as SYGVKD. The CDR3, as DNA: TGTGCCATCAGTGGACACCACAGGGGTAATCAGCCCCAGCATTTT. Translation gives CAISGHHRGNQPQHF.

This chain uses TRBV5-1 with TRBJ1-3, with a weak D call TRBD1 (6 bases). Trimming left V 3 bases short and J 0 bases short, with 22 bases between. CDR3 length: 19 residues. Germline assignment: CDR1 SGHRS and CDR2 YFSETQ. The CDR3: CASSWGSGQPLSSGNTIYF. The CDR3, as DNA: TGCGCCAGCAGCTGGGGCTCAGGACAGCCACTCTCCTCTGGAAACACCATATATTTT.